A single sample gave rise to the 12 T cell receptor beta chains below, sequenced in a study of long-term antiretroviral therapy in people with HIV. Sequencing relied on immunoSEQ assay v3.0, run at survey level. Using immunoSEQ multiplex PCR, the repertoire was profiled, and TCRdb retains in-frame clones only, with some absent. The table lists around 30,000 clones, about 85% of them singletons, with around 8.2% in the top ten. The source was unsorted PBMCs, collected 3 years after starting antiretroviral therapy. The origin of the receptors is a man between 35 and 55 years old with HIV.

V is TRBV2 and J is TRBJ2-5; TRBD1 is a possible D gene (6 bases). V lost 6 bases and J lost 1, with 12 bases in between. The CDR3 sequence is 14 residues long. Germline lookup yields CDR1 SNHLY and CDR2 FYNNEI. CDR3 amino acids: CASRGGSGQETQYF. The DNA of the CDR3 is TGTGCCAGCAGAGGGGGAAGTGGCCAAGAGACCCAGTACTTC.

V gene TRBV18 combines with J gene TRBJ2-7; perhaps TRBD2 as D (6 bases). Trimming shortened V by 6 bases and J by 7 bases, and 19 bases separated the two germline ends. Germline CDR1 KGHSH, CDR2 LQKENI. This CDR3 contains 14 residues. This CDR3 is CASSREFGGREQYF. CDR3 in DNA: TGTGCCAGCTCCCGCGAATTCGGGGGTAGGGAGCAGTACTTC. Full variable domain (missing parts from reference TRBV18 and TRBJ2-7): NAGVMQNPRHLVRRRGQEARLRCSPMKGHSHVYWYRQLPEEGLKFMVYLQKENIIDESGMPKERFSAEFPKEGPSILRIQQVVRGDSAAYFCASSREFGGREQYFGPGTRLTVT.

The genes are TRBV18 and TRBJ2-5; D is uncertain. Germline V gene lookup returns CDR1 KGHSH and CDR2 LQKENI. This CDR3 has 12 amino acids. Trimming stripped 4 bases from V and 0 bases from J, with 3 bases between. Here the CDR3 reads CASSQYQETQYF. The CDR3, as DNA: TGTGCCAGCTCACAGTACCAAGAGACCCAGTACTTC.

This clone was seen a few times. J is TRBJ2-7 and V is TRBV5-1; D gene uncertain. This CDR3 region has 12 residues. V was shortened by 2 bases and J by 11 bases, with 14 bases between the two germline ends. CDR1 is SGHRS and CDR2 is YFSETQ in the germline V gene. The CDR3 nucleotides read TGCGCCAGCAGCTTTGATGGGCGGTTGGAGTACTTC. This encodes CASSFDGRLEYF.

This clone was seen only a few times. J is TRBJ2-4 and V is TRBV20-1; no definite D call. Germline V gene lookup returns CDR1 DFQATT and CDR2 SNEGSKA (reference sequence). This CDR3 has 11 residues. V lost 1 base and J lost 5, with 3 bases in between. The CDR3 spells CSARGENIQYF. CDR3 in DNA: TGCAGTGCTAGAGGTGAAAACATTCAGTACTTC.

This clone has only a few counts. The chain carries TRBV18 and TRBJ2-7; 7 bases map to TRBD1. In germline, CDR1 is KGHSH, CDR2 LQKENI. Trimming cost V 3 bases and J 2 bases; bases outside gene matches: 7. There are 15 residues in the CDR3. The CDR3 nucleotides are TGTGCCAGCTCACCCGGCGACAGGGCGGCCTACGAGCAGTACTTC. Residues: CASSPGDRAAYEQYF.

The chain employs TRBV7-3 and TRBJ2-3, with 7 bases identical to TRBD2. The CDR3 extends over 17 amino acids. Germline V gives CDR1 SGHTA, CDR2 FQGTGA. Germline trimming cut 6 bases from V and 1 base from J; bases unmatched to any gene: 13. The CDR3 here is CASSLGTTGVRTDTQYF. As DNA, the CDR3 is TGTGCCAGCAGTCTAGGGACTACGGGCGTACGCACAGATACGCAGTATTTT.

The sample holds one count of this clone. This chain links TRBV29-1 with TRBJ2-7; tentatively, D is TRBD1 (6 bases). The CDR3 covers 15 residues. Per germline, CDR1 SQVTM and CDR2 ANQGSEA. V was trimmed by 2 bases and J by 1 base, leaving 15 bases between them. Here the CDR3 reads CSVELTGFNSYEQYF. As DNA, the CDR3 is TGCAGCGTTGAACTCACAGGGTTTAATTCCTACGAGCAGTACTTC.

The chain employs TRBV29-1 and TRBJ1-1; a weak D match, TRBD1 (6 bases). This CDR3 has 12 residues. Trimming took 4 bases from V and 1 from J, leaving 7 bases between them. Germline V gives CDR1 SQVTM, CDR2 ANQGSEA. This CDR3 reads CSVVGGNTEAFF. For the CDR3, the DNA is TGCAGCGTTGTAGGGGGGAACACTGAAGCTTTCTTT. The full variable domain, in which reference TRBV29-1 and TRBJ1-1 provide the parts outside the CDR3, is SAVISQKPSRDICQRGTSLTIQCQVDSQVTMMFWYRQQPGQSLTLIATANQGSEATYESGFVIDKFPISRPNLTFSTLTVSNMSPEDSSIYLCSVVGGNTEAFFGQGTRLTVV.

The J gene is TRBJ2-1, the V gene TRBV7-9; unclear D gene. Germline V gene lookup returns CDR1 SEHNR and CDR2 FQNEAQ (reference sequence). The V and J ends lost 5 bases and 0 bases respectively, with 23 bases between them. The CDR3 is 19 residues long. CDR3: CASSHLEAPRAFSYNEQFF. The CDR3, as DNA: TGTGCCAGCAGCCACCTCGAGGCTCCACGAGCATTCTCCTACAATGAGCAGTTCTTC.

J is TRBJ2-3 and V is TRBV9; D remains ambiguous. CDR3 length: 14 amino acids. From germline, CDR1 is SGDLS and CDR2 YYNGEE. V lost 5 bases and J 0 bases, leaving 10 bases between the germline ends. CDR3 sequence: CASSTDTSTDTQYF. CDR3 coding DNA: TGTGCCAGCAGTACAGACACCAGCACAGATACGCAGTATTTT.

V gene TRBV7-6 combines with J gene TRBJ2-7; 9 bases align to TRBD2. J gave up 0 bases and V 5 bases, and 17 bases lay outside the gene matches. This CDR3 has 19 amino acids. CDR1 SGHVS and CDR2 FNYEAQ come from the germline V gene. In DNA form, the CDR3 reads TGTGCCAGCAGCCCAGTAGCTGATGGCGGGAGGGTCCTCTCCTACGAGCAGTACTTC. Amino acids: CASSPVADGGRVLSYEQYF.